Below, 7 T cell receptor beta chains from the same sample are listed, as sequenced in a study of shared clonotypes between healthy human individuals. Sequencing used immunoSEQ multiplex PCR; TCRdb keeps in-frame clones, though not all of them. The profile shows 2,100,000 or so clones, nearly 97% of them singletons. Material for sequencing was naive CD4+ T cells sorted from blood. Specified subset: CD45RA+ positively selected. The source is a man between 18 and 29 years old in good health.

The chain couples TRBV9 to TRBJ2-3; D is undetermined. Trimming cost V 3 bases and J 5 bases, with 13 bases left between them. Germline loops: CDR1 SGDLS, CDR2 YYNGEE. This CDR3 has 14 residues. Here the CDR3 reads CASSAGSPIDTQYF. CDR3 DNA sequence: TGTGCCAGCAGCGCCGGGTCCCCTATAGATACGCAGTATTTT. The full variable domain, with the rest looked up from reference TRBV9 and TRBJ2-3, is DSGVTQTPKHLITATGQRVTLRCSPRSGDLSVYWYQQSLDQGLQFLIQYYNGEERAKGNILERFSAQQFPDLHSELNLSSLELGDSALYFCASSAGSPIDTQYFGPGTRLTVL.

This clone occurred once. The rearrangement joins TRBV4-3 to TRBJ1-1, with a possible D match to TRBD1 (5 bases). CDR1 and CDR2 from the germline V gene are LGHNA and YSLEER. The CDR3 runs to 14 residues. V lost 3 bases and J 3 bases, leaving 11 bases between the germline ends. The CDR3 DNA reads TGCGCCAGCAGCCACCGGACACCCTACACTGAAGCTTTCTTT. It translates to CASSHRTPYTEAFF.

The J gene is TRBJ2-6, the V gene TRBV7-2; perhaps TRBD1 as D (6 bases). Trimming stripped 1 base from V and 0 bases from J, with 13 bases between. CDR1 is SGHTA and CDR2 is FQGNSA in the germline V gene. The CDR3 spans 18 residues. The CDR3, as DNA: TGTGCCAGCAGCTTAGTGGCGACAGGACTCTCTGGGGCCAACGTCCTGACTTTC. Translating it yields CASSLVATGLSGANVLTF.

This rearrangement joins TRBV7-9 to TRBJ2-3; possibly TRBD2 for D (7 bases). The V and J ends lost 2 bases and 8 bases respectively, with 17 bases between them. In germline, CDR1 is SEHNR, CDR2 FQNEAQ (reference sequence). There are 15 residues in the CDR3. The DNA for the CDR3 is TGTGCCAGCAGCTTAAGGGCGGGGGCATCCGGTACGCAGTATTTT. This sequence encodes CASSLRAGASGTQYF.

This chain joins TRBV19 and TRBJ1-1, with 9 bases lining up with TRBD1. Unmatched junction bases numbered 6, after V lost 9 bases and J lost 4 bases. Germline V gives CDR1 LNHDA, CDR2 SQIVND (reference sequence). CDR3 length: 13 residues. CDR3 residues: CASSDRGITEAFF. In nucleotides, the CDR3 is TGTGCCAGCAGCGACAGGGGGATCACTGAAGCTTTCTTT. The whole variable domain, filled in from reference TRBV19 and TRBJ1-1, reads DGGITQSPKYLFRKEGQNVTLSCEQNLNHDAMYWYRQDPGQGLRLIYYSQIVNDFQKGDIAEGYSVSREKKESFPLTVTSAQKNPTAFYLCASSDRGITEAFFGQGTRLTVV.

CDR3 region: CAWSVQGATPYEQYF. As DNA, the CDR3 is TGTGCCTGGAGTGTACAAGGCGCCACGCCTTACGAGCAGTACTTC. This chain connects TRBV30 to TRBJ2-7, with D uncertain. V was cut by 0 bases and J by 4 bases, with 16 bases left in between. CDR3 length: 15 residues. In germline, CDR1 is GTSNPN, CDR2 SVGIG (reference sequence).

The table lists this clone with a count of one. This chain links TRBV6-5 with TRBJ1-2; no definite D call. V was cut by 2 bases and J by 8 bases, with 12 bases left in between. Looked up from germline, CDR1 is MNHEY and CDR2 is SVGAGI. The CDR3 sequence is 13 residues long. In nucleotides, the CDR3 is TGTGCCAGCAGTTACAGGGAGGACCTAGGCTACACCTTC. Protein: CASSYREDLGYTF.